The 13 T cell receptor beta chains below all came from one sample that was sequenced in a study of identical twins. One entry per CDR3 protein results from TCRdb running MiXCR on the 5' RACE reads. Of about 480,000 distinct CDR3 sequences listed, 13% to 15% are singletons. Separately, the same data were catalogued under a study of yellow fever vaccine responses in identical twins.

The sample comprised CD4+ T cells sorted from blood. All receptors derive from a woman aged 18-29 years in good health.

V and J are TRBV9 and TRBJ2-2, with D unresolved. V gave up 5 bases and J gave up 0 bases, with 8 bases separating them. The CDR3 is made up of 14 amino acids. Germline V CDR1 and CDR2: SGDLS, YYNGEE. CDR3: CASSVATNTGELFF. CDR3 DNA sequence: TGTGCCAGCAGTGTGGCTACGAACACCGGGGAGCTGTTTTTT. Full variable domain (outside the CDR3, taken from reference TRBV9 and TRBJ2-2): DSGVTQTPKHLITATGQRVTLRCSPRSGDLSVYWYQQSLDQGLQFLIQYYNGEERAKGNILERFSAQQFPDLHSELNLSSLELGDSALYFCASSVATNTGELFFGEGSRLTVL.

The CDR3 DNA reads as TGTGCCACCAGCAACACGGGACTAGCGGGAGAAGAGACCCAGTACTTC. This encodes CATSNTGLAGEETQYF. The V call is TRBV24-1, the J call TRBJ2-5; 14 bases line up with TRBD2. J gave up 3 bases and V 7 bases, and 6 bases lay outside the gene matches. From germline, CDR1 is KGHDR and CDR2 SFDVKD. The CDR3 consists of 16 residues.

J is TRBJ2-1 and V is TRBV5-1; TRBD1 matches at 11 bases. CDR3 length: 17 residues. Germline V gene lookup returns CDR1 SGHRS and CDR2 YFSETQ. Trimming cost V 4 bases and J 8 bases; bases outside gene matches: 14. As DNA, the CDR3 is TGCGCCAGCAGCCCACCCCTCTCCGGGACAGGGGGGGATGAGCAGTTCTTC. Translating it yields CASSPPLSGTGGDEQFF.

This chain connects TRBV20-1 to TRBJ1-2, with no clear D. There are 13 residues in the CDR3. Trimming stripped 1 base from V and 0 bases from J, with 6 bases between. Germline CDR1 reads DFQATT; CDR2 reads SNEGSKA (reference sequence). The CDR3 region has the DNA TGCAGTGCTAGAGTCACCACTAACTATGGCTACACCTTC. It specifies CSARVTTNYGYTF.

The chain employs TRBV19 and TRBJ2-3; D is uncertain. This CDR3 comprises 12 residues. Germline V lookup: CDR1 LNHDA, CDR2 SQIVND (reference sequence). Trimming stripped 3 bases from V and 4 bases from J, with 5 bases between. The CDR3 is CASSILADTQYF. As DNA, the CDR3 is TGTGCCAGTAGTATTCTCGCAGATACGCAGTATTTT.

The chain carries TRBV7-3 and TRBJ2-2, with D uncertain. V lost 4 bases and J 5 bases, leaving 14 bases between the germline ends. The CDR3 is made up of 15 amino acids. Germline V gives CDR1 SGHTA, CDR2 FQGTGA. The CDR3 loop reads CASSSNGRGTGELFF. Here the CDR3 DNA reads TGTGCCAGCAGCTCGAACGGACGTGGAACCGGGGAGCTGTTTTTT.

This clonotype has at least ten counts. This sequence joins TRBV7-2 and TRBJ1-2; 7 nucleotides match TRBD1. V trimming: 8 bases; J trimming: 9 bases; junction bases outside the gene matches: 3. CDR3 size: 10 residues. From germline, CDR1 is SGHTA and CDR2 FQGNSA. The CDR3 is CASGDRSYTF. CDR3 nucleotides: TGTGCCAGCGGGGACAGAAGCTACACCTTC.

The chain combines TRBV29-1 with TRBJ2-2, with 7 positions matching TRBD1. CDR3 length: 13 amino acids. Germline lookup yields CDR1 SQVTM and CDR2 ANQGSEA. J lost 5 bases, V lost 4 bases, and 4 bases had no gene match. The CDR3 here is CSVVEGATGELFF. The CDR3 coding sequence is TGCAGCGTTGTAGAGGGGGCAACCGGGGAGCTGTTTTTT.

CDR3 residues: CASSFRVGGFYEQYF. DNA of the CDR3: TGTGCCAGCAGTTTTAGGGTGGGAGGGTTCTACGAGCAGTACTTC. The chain employs TRBV12-3 or TRBV12-4 and TRBJ2-7; TRBD2 agrees at 7 bases. This CDR3 is built from 15 residues. The trim removed 3 bases at V and 3 bases at J, leaving 8 bases unmatched.

The genes are TRBV27 and TRBJ2-5; TRBD1 matches at 11 bases. The germline CDR1 and CDR2 sequences are MNHEY and SMNVEV (reference sequence). Losses at the gene ends were 4 bases for V and 4 bases for J; bases not matched to a gene: 8. This CDR3 spans 16 amino acids. CDR3 coding DNA: TGTGCCAGCAGTTCCCGGACAGGGGGCGCTTCAGAGACCCAGTACTTC. It is translated as CASSSRTGGASETQYF.

CDR3 loop: CASSLWAIVKTQYF. CDR3 coding DNA: TGTGCCAGCAGCCTCTGGGCGATTGTGAAGACCCAGTACTTC. J is TRBJ2-5 and V is TRBV7-8; D uncertain. The CDR3 spans 14 residues. In germline, CDR1 is SGHVS, CDR2 FQNEAQ. The germline V and J ends were trimmed by 5 bases and 6 bases, with 16 bases remaining between them.

This rearrangement joins TRBV7-3 to TRBJ2-5, with 12 positions matching TRBD2. The CDR3 consists of 15 residues. Trimming cost V 5 bases and J 2 bases; bases outside gene matches: 3. Per germline, CDR1 SGHTA and CDR2 FQGTGA. CDR3 DNA sequence: TGTGCCAGCAGCCGGACTAGCGGGGAACAAGAGACCCAGTACTTC. Protein: CASSRTSGEQETQYF.

The table lists this clonotype with many counts. V usage is TRBV7-2 and J usage is TRBJ2-1; the match to TRBD2 covers 11 bases. CDR1 is SGHTA and CDR2 is FQGNSA in the germline V gene. The CDR3 runs to 16 residues. After removal of 7 bases from V and 2 bases from J, the junction contained 7 bases not matched to a gene. CDR3 sequence reads: CASMYSGGATYNEQFF. As DNA, the CDR3 is TGTGCCAGCATGTATAGCGGGGGGGCCACCTACAATGAGCAGTTCTTC.